This T cell receptor (beta chain) was identified in a study of cytomegalovirus exposure and HLA in healthy donors. The PCR employed 60 Vbeta primers together with 13 Jbeta primers. Clones were sequenced by immunoSEQ multiplex PCR, and TCRdb holds only the in-frame ones, with some missing. The table has 85,000 to 100,000 clones, roughly 71% seen once. The CDR3 is 13 amino acids. Trimming shortened V by 6 bases and J by 1 base, and 9 bases separated the two germline ends. Germline assignment: CDR1 LNHDA and CDR2 SQIVND (reference sequence). The source of this sequence is a woman aged 40 to 49 in good health and CMV-seronegative. This chain joins TRBV19 and TRBJ2-5; perhaps TRBD2 as D (5 bases). Sequenced: PBMCs. In DNA, the CDR3 is TGTGCCAGTAGACGGGATCCCCAAGAGACCCAGTACTTC. Residues: CASRRDPQETQYF.